The 17 T cell receptor beta chains presented below share a single source sample, sequenced in a study of blood T cell repertoires in COVID-19. The assay was immunoSEQ multiplex PCR, and TCRdb's table has in-frame clones only and misses some. This table has approximately 110,000 clones, around 83% appearing once. The sequencing sample was made of peripheral blood. The receptor set was obtained from a woman aged 60-75 years with COVID-19, enrolled during active disease.

This clone was detected only once. V is TRBV27 and J is TRBJ1-1; no definite D call. The CDR3 runs to 13 residues. Germline V lookup: CDR1 MNHEY, CDR2 SMNVEV (reference sequence). V shed 4 bases and J shed 10 bases, with 16 bases lying between them. CDR3 sequence reads: CASSSREGTGAFF. Written as DNA, the CDR3 is TGTGCCAGCAGTTCGAGAGAGGGAACGGGAGCTTTCTTT.

The chain uses TRBV7-9 and TRBJ1-2, with unresolved D. The CDR3 is made up of 14 amino acids. V shed 1 base and J shed 6 bases, with 12 bases lying between them. Germline V gene lookup returns CDR1 SEHNR and CDR2 FQNEAQ (reference sequence). In DNA form, the CDR3 reads TGTGCCAGCAGCTTAGGGGCAAAGAAAGATGGCTACACCTTC. Amino acid sequence: CASSLGAKKDGYTF.

The chain couples TRBV5-1 to TRBJ2-3; 9 bases line up with TRBD1. The CDR3 extends over 16 amino acids. Per the germline V gene, CDR1 is SGHRS and CDR2 is YFSETQ. Trimming at V came to 1 base and at J to 2 bases, leaving 5 bases not matched to a gene. The CDR3 bases are TGCGCCAGCAGCTTGACCGGGACAGGGCCCACAGATACGCAGTATTTT. Its translation: CASSLTGTGPTDTQYF.

The V and J genes are TRBV2 and TRBJ1-4; maybe TRBD1 (6 bases). Germline values: CDR1 SNHLY, CDR2 FYNNEI. The CDR3 contains 14 residues. V lost 5 bases and J 7 bases, leaving 14 bases between the germline ends. Written as DNA, the CDR3 is TGTGCCAGCAGTCCACAGGAAGGGGGTGAAAAACTGTTTTTT. Amino acids: CASSPQEGGEKLFF.

The chain carries TRBV10-3 and TRBJ1-4; TRBD1 is a possible D gene (5 bases). This CDR3 comprises 14 residues. Germline CDR1 and CDR2: ENHRY and SYGVKD. V lost 3 bases to trimming and J lost 4 bases, with 9 bases between them. The CDR3 DNA sequence: TGTGCCATCAGTGACAGGGCCAATAATGAAAAACTGTTTTTT. This sequence encodes CAISDRANNEKLFF.

This sequence joins TRBV29-1 and TRBJ2-7, with 8 bases matching TRBD2. The germline CDR1 and CDR2 sequences are SQVTM and ANQGSEA. Germline trimming cut 4 bases from V and 8 bases from J; bases unmatched to any gene: 10. The CDR3 loop spans 13 amino acids. The CDR3 DNA follows: TGCAGCGTTGGTCGGGGGGGATCTACGAAGCAGTACTTC. This encodes CSVGRGGSTKQYF.

This rearrangement joins TRBV2 to TRBJ1-4; 7 bases are shared with TRBD1. The CDR3 consists of 14 residues. Trimming removed 5 bases from V and 7 bases from J; junction bases left unmatched: 7. Per the germline V gene, CDR1 is SNHLY and CDR2 is FYNNEI. The CDR3 DNA follows: TGTGCCAGCAGTCCCGAGGGGGACAGTGAAAAACTGTTTTTT. This gives the protein CASSPEGDSEKLFF.

The count of this clone is one. The CDR3 here is CSATGDGYTF. CDR3 coding DNA: TGCAGTGCTACAGGGGATGGCTACACCTTC. J is TRBJ1-2 and V is TRBV20-1; D is possibly TRBD1 (6 bases). This CDR3 is 10 amino acids long. CDR1 is DFQATT, CDR2 SNEGSKA, per germline (reference sequence). V lost 4 bases and J 6 bases, leaving 6 bases between the germline ends.

The chain has TRBV28 and TRBJ2-2; the D gene is possibly TRBD1 (5 bases). The germline CDR1 and CDR2 sequences are MDHEN and SYDVKM. The CDR3 is 13 amino acids. V lost 7 bases and J lost 6, with 12 bases in between. In DNA, the CDR3 is TGTGCCAGCACTCAGGGCGCTCCCGGGGAGCTGTTTTTT. Translation gives CASTQGAPGELFF. The variable domain in full, completed from reference TRBV28 and TRBJ2-2, reads DVKVTQSSRYLVKRTGEKVFLECVQDMDHENMFWYRQDPGLGLRLIYFSYDVKMKEKGDIPEGYSVSREKKERFSLILESASTNQTSMYLCASTQGAPGELFFGEGSRLTVL.

The chain joins TRBV19 to TRBJ2-1, with TRBD1 identical over 8 bases. Germline V gene data show CDR1 as LNHDA and CDR2 as SQIVND (reference sequence). The trim removed 6 bases at V and 4 bases at J, leaving 11 bases unmatched. The CDR3 length is 16 residues. CDR3 protein: CASREFFDRGYNEQFF. The CDR3 DNA sequence: TGTGCCAGTAGGGAGTTCTTTGACAGGGGTTACAATGAGCAGTTCTTC.

V and J are TRBV5-6 and TRBJ1-2; 10 nucleotides match TRBD1. Germline V gene lookup returns CDR1 SGHDT and CDR2 YYEEEE. CDR3 length: 16 amino acids. Trimming at V came to 4 bases and at J to 5 bases, leaving 11 bases not matched to a gene. CDR3 bases: TGTGCCAGCAGCCCAGGGACAGGGGCGTTTTGGTATGGCTACACCTTC. This codes for CASSPGTGAFWYGYTF.

The chain links TRBV9 to TRBJ1-2, with D possibly TRBD1 on 6 matching bases. Per the germline V gene, CDR1 is SGDLS and CDR2 is YYNGEE. V was trimmed by 3 bases and J by 5 bases, leaving 11 bases between them. This CDR3 comprises 13 residues. The CDR3 DNA reads as TGTGCCAGCAGCGCTGCGACAGGATATGGCTACACCTTC. Its translation is CASSAATGYGYTF.

This clone was counted a single time. The chain uses TRBV2 and TRBJ1-1, with a weak D call TRBD1 (5 bases). In germline, CDR1 is SNHLY, CDR2 FYNNEI. V lost 4 bases and J 3 bases, leaving 9 bases between the germline ends. The CDR3 has 13 amino acids. CDR3 sequence reads: CASSGGTDTEAFF. CDR3 coding DNA: TGTGCCAGCAGTGGGGGGACTGACACTGAAGCTTTCTTT.

The chain links TRBV5-1 to TRBJ1-6; TRBD1 agrees at 8 bases. CDR1 and CDR2 from the germline V gene are SGHRS and YFSETQ. This CDR3 is 17 amino acids long. V dropped 4 bases and J dropped 8; count of bases not matched to a gene: 14. The CDR3 reads CASSTAPPDRGDSPLHF. The DNA for the CDR3 is TGCGCCAGCAGCACCGCACCACCCGACAGGGGAGATTCACCCCTCCACTTT.

V gene TRBV6-4 combines with J gene TRBJ1-5, with a possible D match to TRBD1 (5 bases). The V end was cut by 4 bases, the J end by 2 bases, with 9 bases between. Germline V gene lookup returns CDR1 MRHNA and CDR2 SNTAGT. The CDR3 totals 14 residues. This CDR3 is CASSVTEGNQPQHF. The CDR3 nucleotides are TGTGCCAGCAGTGTGACAGAGGGCAATCAGCCCCAGCATTTT.

This sequence joins TRBV6-5 and TRBJ1-5; 8 bases fit TRBD1. Germline CDR1 is MNHEY and CDR2 is SVGAGI. V lost 4 bases, J lost 6 bases, and 8 bases stayed unmatched. The CDR3 sequence is 15 residues long. CDR3 amino acids: CASSSQQGGAQPQHF. CDR3 coding DNA: TGTGCCAGCAGTTCCCAACAGGGGGGGGCTCAGCCCCAGCATTTT.

This rearrangement joins TRBV4-3 to TRBJ2-4; D might be TRBD1 (8 bases). CDR1 LGHNA and CDR2 YSLEER come from the germline V gene. The germline V and J ends were trimmed by 1 base and 1 base, with 20 bases remaining between them. The CDR3 length is 19 residues. For the CDR3, the DNA is TGCGCCAGCAGCCAAGCGTACAGGGGGGGGGTCTTCGCCAAAAACATTCAGTACTTC. It is translated as CASSQAYRGGVFAKNIQYF.